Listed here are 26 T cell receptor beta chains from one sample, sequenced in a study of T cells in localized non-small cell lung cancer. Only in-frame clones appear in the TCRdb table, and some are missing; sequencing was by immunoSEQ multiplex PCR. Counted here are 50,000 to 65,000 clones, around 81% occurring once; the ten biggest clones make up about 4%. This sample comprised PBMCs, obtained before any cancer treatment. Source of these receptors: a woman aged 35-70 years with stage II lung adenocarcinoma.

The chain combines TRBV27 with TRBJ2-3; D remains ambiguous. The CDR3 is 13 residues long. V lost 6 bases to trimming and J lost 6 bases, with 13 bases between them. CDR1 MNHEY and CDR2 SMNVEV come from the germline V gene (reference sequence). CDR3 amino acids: CASSHAQKDTQYF. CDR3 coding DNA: TGTGCCAGCAGCCACGCCCAGAAGGATACGCAGTATTTT.

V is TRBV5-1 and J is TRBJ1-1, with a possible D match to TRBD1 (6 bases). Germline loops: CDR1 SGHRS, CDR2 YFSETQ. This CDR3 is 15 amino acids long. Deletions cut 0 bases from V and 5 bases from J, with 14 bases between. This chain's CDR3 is CASSLEGGPRTEAFF. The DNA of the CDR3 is TGCGCCAGCAGCTTGGAAGGGGGGCCAAGGACTGAAGCTTTCTTT.

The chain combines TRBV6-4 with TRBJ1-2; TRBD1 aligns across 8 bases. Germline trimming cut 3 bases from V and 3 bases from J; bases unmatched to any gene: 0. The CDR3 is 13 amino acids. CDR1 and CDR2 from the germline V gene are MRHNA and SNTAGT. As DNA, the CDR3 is TGTGCCAGCAGTGAGACAGGGGACTATGGCTACACCTTC. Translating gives CASSETGDYGYTF.

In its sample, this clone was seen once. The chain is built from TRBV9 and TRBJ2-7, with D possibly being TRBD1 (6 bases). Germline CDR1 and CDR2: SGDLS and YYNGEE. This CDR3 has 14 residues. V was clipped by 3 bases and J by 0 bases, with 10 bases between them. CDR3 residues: CASSATGSSYEQYF. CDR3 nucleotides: TGTGCCAGCAGCGCCACAGGGTCCTCCTACGAGCAGTACTTC.

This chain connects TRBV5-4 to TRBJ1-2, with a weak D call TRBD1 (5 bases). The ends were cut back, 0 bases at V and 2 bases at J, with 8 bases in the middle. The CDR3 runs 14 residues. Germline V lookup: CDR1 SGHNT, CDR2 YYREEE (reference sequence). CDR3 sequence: CASSLVGANYGYTF. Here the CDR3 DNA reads TGTGCCAGCAGCTTGGTTGGGGCGAACTATGGCTACACCTTC.

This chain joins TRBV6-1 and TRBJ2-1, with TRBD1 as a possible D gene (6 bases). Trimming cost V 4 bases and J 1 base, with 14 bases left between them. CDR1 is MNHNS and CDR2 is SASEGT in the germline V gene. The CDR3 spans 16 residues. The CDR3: CASSVGPQGSYNEQFF. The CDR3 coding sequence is TGTGCCAGCAGTGTCGGACCCCAGGGGTCCTACAATGAGCAGTTCTTC.

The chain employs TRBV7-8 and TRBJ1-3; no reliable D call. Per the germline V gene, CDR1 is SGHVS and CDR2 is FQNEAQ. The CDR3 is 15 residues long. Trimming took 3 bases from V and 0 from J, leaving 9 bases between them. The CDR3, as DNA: TGTGCCAGCAGCTTGATGGGATACTCTGGAAACACCATATATTTT. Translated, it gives CASSLMGYSGNTIYF. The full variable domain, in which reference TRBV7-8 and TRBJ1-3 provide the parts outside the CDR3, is GAGVSQSPRYKVAKRGQDVALRCDPISGHVSLFWYQQALGQGPEFLTYFQNEAQLDKSGLPSDRFFAERPEGSVSTLKIQRTQQEDSAVYLCASSLMGYSGNTIYFGEGSWLTVV.

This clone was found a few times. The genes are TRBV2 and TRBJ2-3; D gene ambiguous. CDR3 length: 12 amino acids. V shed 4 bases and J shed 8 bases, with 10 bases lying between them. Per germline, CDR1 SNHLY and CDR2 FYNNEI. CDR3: CASSGGLPTQYF. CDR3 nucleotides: TGTGCCAGCAGTGGAGGCCTTCCTACGCAGTATTTT.

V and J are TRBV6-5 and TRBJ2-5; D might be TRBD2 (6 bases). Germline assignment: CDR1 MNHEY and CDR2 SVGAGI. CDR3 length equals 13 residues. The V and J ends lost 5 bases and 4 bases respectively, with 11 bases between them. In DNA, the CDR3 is TGTGCCAGCAGTGGTCAGGGACTAGAGACCCAGTACTTC. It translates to CASSGQGLETQYF.

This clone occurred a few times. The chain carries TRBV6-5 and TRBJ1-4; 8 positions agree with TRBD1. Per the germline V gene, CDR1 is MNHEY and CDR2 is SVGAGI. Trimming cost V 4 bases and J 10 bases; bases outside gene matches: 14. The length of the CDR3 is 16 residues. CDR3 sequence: CASSSGQGGFVGKLFF. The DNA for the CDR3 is TGTGCCAGCAGTTCAGGACAGGGTGGTTTTGTCGGAAAACTGTTTTTT.

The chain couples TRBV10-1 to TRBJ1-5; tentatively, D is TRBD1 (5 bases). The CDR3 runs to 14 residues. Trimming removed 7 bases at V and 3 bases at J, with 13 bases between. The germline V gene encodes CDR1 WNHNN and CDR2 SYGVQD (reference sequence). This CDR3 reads CASKIRETNQPQHF. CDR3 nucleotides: TGCGCCAGCAAAATCAGGGAGACCAATCAGCCCCAGCATTTT.

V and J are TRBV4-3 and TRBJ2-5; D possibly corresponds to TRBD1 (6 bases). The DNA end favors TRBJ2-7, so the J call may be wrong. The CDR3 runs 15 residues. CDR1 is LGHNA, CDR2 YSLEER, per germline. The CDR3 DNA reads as TGCGCCAGCAGCCAAGAATGGGACACCCTCTACGAGCAGTACTTC. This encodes CASSQEWDTLYEQYF.

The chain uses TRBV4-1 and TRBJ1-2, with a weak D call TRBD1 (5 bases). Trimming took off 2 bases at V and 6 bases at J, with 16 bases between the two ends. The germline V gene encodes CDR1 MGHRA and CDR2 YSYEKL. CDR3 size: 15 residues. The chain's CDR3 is CASSQLGGRGDGYTF. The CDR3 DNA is TGCGCCAGCAGCCAACTCGGAGGGAGAGGGGATGGCTACACCTTC.

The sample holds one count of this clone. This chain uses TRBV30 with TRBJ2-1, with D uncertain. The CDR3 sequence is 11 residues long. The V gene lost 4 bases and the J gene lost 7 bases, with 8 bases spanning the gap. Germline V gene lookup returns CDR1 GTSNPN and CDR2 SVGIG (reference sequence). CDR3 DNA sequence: TGTGCCTGGACATTCGGAAATGAGCAGTTCTTC. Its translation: CAWTFGNEQFF.

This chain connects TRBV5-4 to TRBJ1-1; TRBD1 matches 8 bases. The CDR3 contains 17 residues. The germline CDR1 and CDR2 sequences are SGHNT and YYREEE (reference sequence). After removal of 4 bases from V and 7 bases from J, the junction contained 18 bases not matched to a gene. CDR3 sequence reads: CASSTRQGPRVGGEAFF. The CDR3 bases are TGTGCCAGCAGCACCAGACAGGGGCCGAGGGTTGGTGGTGAAGCTTTCTTT.

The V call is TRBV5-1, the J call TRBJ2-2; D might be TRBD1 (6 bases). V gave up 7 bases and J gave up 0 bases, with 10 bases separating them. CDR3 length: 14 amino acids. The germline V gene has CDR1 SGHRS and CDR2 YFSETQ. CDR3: CASQTGANTGELFF. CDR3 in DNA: TGCGCCAGCCAGACAGGTGCGAACACCGGGGAGCTGTTTTTT.

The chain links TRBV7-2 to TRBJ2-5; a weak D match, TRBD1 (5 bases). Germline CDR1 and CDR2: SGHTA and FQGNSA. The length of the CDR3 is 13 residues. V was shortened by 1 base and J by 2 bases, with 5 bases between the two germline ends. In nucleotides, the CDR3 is TGTGCCAGCAGCTTAGACAGGCAAGAGACCCAGTACTTC. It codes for CASSLDRQETQYF.

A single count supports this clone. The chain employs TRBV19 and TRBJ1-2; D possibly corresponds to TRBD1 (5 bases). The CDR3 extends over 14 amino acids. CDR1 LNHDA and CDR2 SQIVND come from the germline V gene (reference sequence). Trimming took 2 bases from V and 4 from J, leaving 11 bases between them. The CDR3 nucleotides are TGTGCCAGTAGTATACGGGACGGATCCTATGGCTACACCTTC. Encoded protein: CASSIRDGSYGYTF.

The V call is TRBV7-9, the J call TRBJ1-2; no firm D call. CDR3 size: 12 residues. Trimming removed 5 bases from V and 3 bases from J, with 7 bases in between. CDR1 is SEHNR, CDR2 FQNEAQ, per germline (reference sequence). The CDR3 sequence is CASSANDYGYTF. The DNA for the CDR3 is TGTGCCAGCAGCGCCAACGACTATGGCTACACCTTC.

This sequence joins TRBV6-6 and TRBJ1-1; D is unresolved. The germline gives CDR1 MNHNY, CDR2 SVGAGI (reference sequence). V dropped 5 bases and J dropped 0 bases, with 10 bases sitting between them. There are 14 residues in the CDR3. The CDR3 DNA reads TGTGCCAGCAGTCCCCGTTGGGTGAACACTGAAGCTTTCTTT. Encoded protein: CASSPRWVNTEAFF.

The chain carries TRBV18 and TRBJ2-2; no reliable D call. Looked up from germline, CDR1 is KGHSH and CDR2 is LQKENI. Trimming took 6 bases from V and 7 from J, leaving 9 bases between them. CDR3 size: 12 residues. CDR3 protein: CASSVTGGELFF. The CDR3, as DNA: TGTGCCAGCTCCGTAACGGGCGGGGAGCTGTTTTTT.

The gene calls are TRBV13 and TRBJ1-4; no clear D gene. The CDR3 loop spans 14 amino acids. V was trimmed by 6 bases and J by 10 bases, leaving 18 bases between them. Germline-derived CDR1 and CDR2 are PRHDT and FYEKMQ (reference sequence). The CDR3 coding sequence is TGTGCCAGCAGTCCTCCCGGGAGGGTGGGAAAACTGTTTTTT. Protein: CASSPPGRVGKLFF.

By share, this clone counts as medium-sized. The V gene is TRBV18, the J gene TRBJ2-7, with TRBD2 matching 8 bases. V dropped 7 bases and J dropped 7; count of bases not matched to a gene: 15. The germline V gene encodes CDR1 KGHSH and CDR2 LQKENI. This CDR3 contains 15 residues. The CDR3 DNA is TGTGCCAGCTATCCGGGGGGGGCCAGCCTCGGGGAGCAGTACTTC. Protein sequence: CASYPGGASLGEQYF.

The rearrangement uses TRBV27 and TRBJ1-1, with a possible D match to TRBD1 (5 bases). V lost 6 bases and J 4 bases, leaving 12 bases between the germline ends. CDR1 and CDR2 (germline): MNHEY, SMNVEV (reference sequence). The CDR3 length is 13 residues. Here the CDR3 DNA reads TGTGCCAGCAGGGGTCGGGGGAGCACTGAAGCTTTCTTT. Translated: CASRGRGSTEAFF.

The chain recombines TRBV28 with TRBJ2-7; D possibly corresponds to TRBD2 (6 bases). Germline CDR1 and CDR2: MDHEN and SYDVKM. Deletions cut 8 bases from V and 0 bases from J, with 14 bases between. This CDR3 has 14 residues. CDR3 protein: CASLVAGSSYEQYF. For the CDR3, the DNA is TGTGCCAGCCTGGTGGCGGGGAGCTCCTACGAGCAGTACTTC. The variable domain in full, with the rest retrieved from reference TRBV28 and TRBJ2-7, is DVKVTQSSRYLVKRTGEKVFLECVQDMDHENMFWYRQDPGLGLRLIYFSYDVKMKEKGDIPEGYSVSREKKERFSLILESASTNQTSMYLCASLVAGSSYEQYFGPGTRLTVT.

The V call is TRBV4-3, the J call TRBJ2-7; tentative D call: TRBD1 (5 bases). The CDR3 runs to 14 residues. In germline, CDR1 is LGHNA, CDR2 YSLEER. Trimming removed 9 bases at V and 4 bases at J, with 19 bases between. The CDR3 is CASSPGLGRYEQYF. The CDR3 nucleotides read TGCGCCAGTTCCCCAGGGTTGGGAAGGTACGAGCAGTACTTC.